This T cell receptor (beta chain) is drawn from a study of T cells in Graves' hyperthyroidism and ophthalmopathy. The study's findings and limits: Blood also contained most expanded thyroid clonotypes above 0.001.

Germline-derived CDR1 and CDR2 are SGHTA and FQGNSA. The CDR3 totals 14 residues. Between the trimmed V and J ends, which lost 1 base and 4 bases, there was a span of 9 bases. What was amplified from RNA transcripts were TCR beta CDR3 regions. First-round RT-PCR targeting the TCR CDR3 was performed with the HTBI primer set. TCRdb called the multiplex PCR reads again in MiXCR, with one record for every CDR3 protein. Seen here are a few hundred thousand distinct CDR3 sequences, roughly 25% observed once, and the top ten hold roughly 70%. In the case of this clonotype: What it recognizes is unknown.

The J gene is TRBJ2-3, the V gene TRBV7-2; a possible D gene is TRBD2 (6 bases). The receptor was isolated from a man in his fifties with Graves' hyperthyroidism. The sequenced sample was blood. CDR3 sequence (DNA): TGTGCCAGCAGCTTAGACGGGAGAGCAGATACGCAGTATTTT. Translation gives CASSLDGRADTQYF.